This T cell receptor beta chain was identified during a study of CD8+CD57+ T cells in acquired aplastic anemia. Study-wide points: CD8+ Simpson's diversity in patients was not significantly different from that in controls. Patients and controls turned out to have approximately 29 CD8+ CDR3 sequences in common.

Profiles of TCR beta VDJ and CDR3 were generated from a genomic DNA template. MiXCR, applied by TCRdb to the reads, yields one record per CDR3 protein. This table has 130,000 or so distinct CDR3 sequences, 40% appearing once. The V gene's germline CDR1 is LGHNA and CDR2 YNFKEQ. This CDR3 has 16 residues. V trimming: 0 bases; J trimming: 1 base; junction bases outside the gene matches: 3. Sequenced patients had shown CD8+CD57+ cell expansion by flow cytometry. With respect to this clonotype: What it binds is not known.

The chain couples TRBV4-2 to TRBJ2-3; 8 nucleotides match TRBD2. The clonotype originates from a human donor with aplastic anemia. The sequenced material came from sorted CD4+, CD8+, or CD8+CD57+ T cells (not recorded which) from PBMCs. CDR3 protein: CASSQDVGRGTDTQYF. Here the CDR3 DNA reads TGTGCCAGCAGCCAAGACGTCGGGAGGGGCACAGATACGCAGTATTTT.